This T cell receptor beta chain was documented in a study of T cells in Graves' hyperthyroidism and ophthalmopathy. Patients having uncontrolled infection, another autoimmune disease, pregnancy or lactation were not included. Orbital computed tomography, thyroid ultrasound, serum thyroxine and TRAb, and clinical symptoms together informed the diagnoses. Many counts were recorded for this clonotype. What it recognizes is unknown. The study's findings and limits: Ophthalmopathy was distinguished from stable hyperthyroidism by 13 V-J signatures.

RNA transcripts served as the template for amplifying TCR beta CDR3 regions. A set of HTBI primers served as the primers for a first-round RT-PCR of the TCR CDR3. TCRdb re-analysed the multiplex PCR reads in MiXCR, keeping a single row per CDR3 protein. This sample carries approximately 870,000 distinct CDR3 sequences, 38% of them seen once, and the ten largest clones take approximately 8.7%. Between the trimmed V and J ends, which lost 6 bases and 4 bases, there was a span of 16 bases. The CDR3 spans 15 residues. The germline CDR1 and CDR2 sequences are SGHRS and YFSETQ. Source material: blood. This clonotype originated in a man younger than 35 with Graves' hyperthyroidism. V is TRBV5-1 and J is TRBJ2-2, with D possibly being TRBD1 (5 bases). DNA of the CDR3: TGCGCCAGCAATCACCAATATGGGGCCACCGGGGAGCTGTTTTTT. Protein: CASNHQYGATGELFF. Variable domain in full (rest from reference TRBV5-1 and TRBJ2-2): KAGVTQTPRYLIKTRGQQVTLSCSPISGHRSVSWYQQTPGQGLQFLFEYFSETQRNKGNFPGRFSGRQFSNSRSEMNVSTLELGDSALYLCASNHQYGATGELFFGEGSRLTVL.